Listed here are 22 T cell receptor beta chains from one sample, sequenced in a study of T cells in Graves' hyperthyroidism and ophthalmopathy. The TCR beta CDR3 regions underwent amplification using RNA transcripts as the source. The study used the HTBI primer set for a first-round RT-PCR of the TCR CDR3. MiXCR was run by TCRdb on the multiplex PCR reads, yielding one entry per CDR3 protein. Of roughly 420,000 distinct CDR3 sequences in the sample, about 13% were seen once. The sequenced sample was blood. The receptors here all came from a woman aged 18-29 years with Graves' hyperthyroidism.

The CDR3 here is CASSPGAGRYEQYF. Here the CDR3 DNA reads TGTGCCAGCAGCCCGGGGGCGGGGCGATACGAGCAGTACTTC. V is TRBV6-1 and J is TRBJ2-7; D possibly matches TRBD1 or TRBD2 (6 bases each). The CDR3 has 14 amino acids. Germline values: CDR1 MNHNS, CDR2 SASEGT. Trimming left V 6 bases short and J 4 bases short, with 16 bases between.

This clonotype was recorded at least ten times. V gene TRBV6-1 combines with J gene TRBJ2-3; the match to TRBD2 covers 9 bases. This CDR3 region has 16 residues. The trim removed 0 bases at V and 4 bases at J, leaving 5 bases unmatched. CDR1 MNHNS and CDR2 SASEGT come from the germline V gene. This CDR3 reads CASSEAVAGAADTQYF. The CDR3 DNA reads TGTGCCAGCAGTGAAGCGGTAGCGGGAGCTGCAGATACGCAGTATTTT.

The rearrangement links TRBV28 to TRBJ2-3, with 10 bases matching TRBD2. J lost 2 bases, V lost 1 base, and 12 bases had no gene match. CDR3 length: 19 amino acids. Germline lookup yields CDR1 MDHEN and CDR2 SYDVKM. The CDR3 is CASSLFGSGRVLNTDTQYF. The CDR3 nucleotides read TGTGCCAGCAGTTTATTCGGCAGCGGGAGGGTACTAAACACAGATACGCAGTATTTT.

This clonotype was counted only a few times. This chain links TRBV4-3 with TRBJ2-4; TRBD1 is a possible D gene (5 bases). Trimming shortened V by 0 bases and J by 4 bases, and 10 bases separated the two germline ends. CDR3 length: 15 amino acids. Germline V gene data show CDR1 as LGHNA and CDR2 as YSLEER. The CDR3 region is CASSQDTAGKNIQYF. CDR3 in DNA: TGCGCCAGCAGCCAAGATACGGCAGGGAAAAACATTCAGTACTTC.

This clonotype was observed a few times. The gene calls are TRBV5-6 and TRBJ2-7; D gene ambiguous. Trimming stripped 2 bases from V and 0 bases from J, with 12 bases between. There are 15 residues in the CDR3. The germline gives CDR1 SGHDT, CDR2 YYEEEE. CDR3 in DNA: TGTGCCAGCAGCTTTGTGGCCCGAGCCTCCTACGAGCAGTACTTC. Residues: CASSFVARASYEQYF. Together with reference TRBV5-6 and TRBJ2-7, the CDR3 gives the full variable domain: DAGVTQSPTHLIKTRGQQVTLRCSPKSGHDTVSWYQQALGQGPQFIFQYYEEEERQRGNFPDRFSGHQFPNYSSELNVNALLLGDSALYLCASSFVARASYEQYFGPGTRLTVT.

This clonotype has just a few counts. The chain uses TRBV11-2 and TRBJ2-2, with a tentative D call TRBD2 (6 bases). Per the germline V gene, CDR1 is SGHAT and CDR2 is FQNNGV. Trimming stripped 5 bases from V and 4 bases from J, with 20 bases between. The CDR3 runs to 17 residues. As DNA, the CDR3 is TGTGCCAGCAGCCCCGCCGCGTTGGGGGGAAGCACCGGGGAGCTGTTTTTT. Translation: CASSPAALGGSTGELFF. The variable domain in full, with the rest retrieved from reference TRBV11-2 and TRBJ2-2, is EAGVAQSPRYKIIEKRQSVAFWCNPISGHATLYWYQQILGQGPKLLIQFQNNGVVDDSQLPKDRFSAERLKGVDSTLKIQPAKLEDSAVYLCASSPAALGGSTGELFFGEGSRLTVL.

This clonotype occurred a few times. The CDR3 sequence: CSARDPNSGNTIYF. The CDR3 region has the DNA TGCAGTGCTAGAGACCCAAACTCTGGAAACACCATATATTTT. The V gene is TRBV20-1, the J gene TRBJ1-3; D gene unclear. V was clipped by 0 bases and J by 0 bases, with 6 bases between them. Germline V CDR1 and CDR2: DFQATT, SNEGSKA (reference sequence). There are 14 residues in the CDR3.

This clonotype has a count of ten or more. V usage is TRBV28 and J usage is TRBJ2-3; D gene unclear. The CDR3 spans 15 residues. V was cut by 6 bases and J by 0 bases, with 13 bases left in between. Germline V gene lookup returns CDR1 MDHEN and CDR2 SYDVKM. CDR3 sequence: CASRPRQTSTDTQYF. The CDR3 coding sequence is TGTGCCAGCAGACCTCGACAAACTAGCACAGATACGCAGTATTTT. Full variable domain (remainder filled in from reference TRBV28 and TRBJ2-3): DVKVTQSSRYLVKRTGEKVFLECVQDMDHENMFWYRQDPGLGLRLIYFSYDVKMKEKGDIPEGYSVSREKKERFSLILESASTNQTSMYLCASRPRQTSTDTQYFGPGTRLTVL.

This clonotype was detected a few times. The chain recombines TRBV6-1 with TRBJ1-5, with 7 bases that match TRBD1. Germline V gene sequence: CDR1 MNHNS, CDR2 SASEGT. The junction had 9 bases not matched to a gene; V was cut back by 6 bases and J by 7 bases. The length of the CDR3 is 14 residues. CDR3 in amino acids: CASSPDRASQPQHF. The DNA of the CDR3 is TGTGCCAGCAGCCCCGACAGGGCTAGCCAGCCCCAGCATTTT.

The sample holds many counts of this clonotype. The J gene is TRBJ1-1, the V gene TRBV13, with TRBD1 matching 9 bases. V shed 5 bases, J shed 0 bases, and the junction held 7 bases outside the gene matches. The germline CDR1 and CDR2 sequences are PRHDT and FYEKMQ (reference sequence). This CDR3 spans 16 amino acids. CDR3 nucleotides: TGTGCCAGCAGCCCAGGGACAGGGCGATTGAACACTGAAGCTTTCTTT. It specifies CASSPGTGRLNTEAFF.

This clonotype was seen more than once but under ten times. The rearrangement joins TRBV9 to TRBJ2-5; tentative D call: TRBD2 (5 bases). The CDR3 has 14 residues. Trimming removed 1 base from V and 2 bases from J, with 9 bases in between. Germline-derived CDR1 and CDR2 are SGDLS and YYNGEE. CDR3 nucleotides: TGTGCCAGCAGCGTATTTCCGGGGCAAGAGACCCAGTACTTC. Protein product: CASSVFPGQETQYF.

This clonotype came up many times. V gene TRBV12-3 or TRBV12-4 combines with J gene TRBJ1-4, with 7 bases aligning to TRBD1. V dropped 7 bases and J dropped 0; count of bases not matched to a gene: 11. This CDR3 contains 17 residues. The CDR3 sequence: CASTPTGWGTTNEKLFF. CDR3 in DNA: TGTGCCAGCACCCCGACAGGGTGGGGTACAACTAATGAAAAACTGTTTTTT.

This clonotype has a handful of counts. The chain carries TRBV19 and TRBJ1-2; the match to TRBD1 covers 8 bases. Unmatched junction bases numbered 5, after V lost 7 bases and J lost 7 bases. This CDR3 comprises 12 residues. The germline V gene has CDR1 LNHDA and CDR2 SQIVND (reference sequence). The CDR3 region is CASTDRGLGYTF. Written as DNA, the CDR3 is TGTGCCAGTACAGACAGGGGACTTGGCTACACCTTC.

This clonotype turned up a few times. The chain is built from TRBV10-3 and TRBJ1-5; D possibly corresponds to TRBD1 (5 bases). This CDR3 is 18 amino acids long. The germline CDR1 and CDR2 sequences are ENHRY and SYGVKD. V was cut by 6 bases and J by 5 bases, with 26 bases left in between. CDR3 DNA: TGTGCCATCAGGGCTGGGGGGACCTCGGGGGGACCGGATCAGCCCCAGCATTTT. Its translation is CAIRAGGTSGGPDQPQHF.

The rearrangement joins TRBV7-3 to TRBJ2-5, with 14 positions matching TRBD2. The V gene's germline CDR1 is SGHTA and CDR2 FQGTGA. V lost 4 bases, J lost 5 bases, and 12 bases stayed unmatched. The CDR3 covers 18 residues. CDR3 sequence reads: CASSSRTGTSGSRETQYF. CDR3 DNA: TGTGCCAGCAGCTCGAGGACCGGGACTAGCGGGAGTCGGGAGACCCAGTACTTC.

There are a few counts of this clonotype. This chain links TRBV16 with TRBJ1-5; D unclear. The germline CDR1 and CDR2 sequences are KGHSY and FQNENV. V was cut by 3 bases and J by 7 bases, with 16 bases left in between. The CDR3 has 15 amino acids. The CDR3 DNA sequence: TGTGCCAGCAGCCACAGGACCGCCCAATTACAGCCCCAGCATTTT. Amino acids: CASSHRTAQLQPQHF. Full variable domain (missing parts from reference TRBV16 and TRBJ1-5): GEEVAQTPKHLVRGEGQKAKLYCAPIKGHSYVFWYQQVLKNEFKFLISFQNENVFDETGMPKERFSAKCLPNSPCSLEIQATKLEDSAVYFCASSHRTAQLQPQHFGDGTRLSIL.

Ten or more counts support this clonotype. V usage is TRBV28 and J usage is TRBJ2-2, with a tentative D call TRBD2 (6 bases). CDR3 length equals 11 residues. The germline V and J ends were trimmed by 3 bases and 13 bases, with 9 bases remaining between them. From germline, CDR1 is MDHEN and CDR2 SYDVKM. The CDR3 here is CASSFGEVLFF. CDR3 sequence (DNA): TGTGCCAGCAGTTTCGGGGAGGTGCTGTTTTTT.

V and J are TRBV2 and TRBJ2-4; D unresolved. V was pared by 0 bases and J by 10 bases, with 10 bases between. This CDR3 contains 13 residues. Germline V lookup: CDR1 SNHLY, CDR2 FYNNEI. CDR3 coding DNA: TGTGCCAGCAGTGAAGCTAAAGCGTCGATTCAGTACTTC. Its translation is CASSEAKASIQYF.

The J gene is TRBJ2-1, the V gene TRBV19; 8 bases line up with TRBD2. Losses at the gene ends were 6 bases for V and 9 bases for J; bases not matched to a gene: 13. Looked up from germline, CDR1 is LNHDA and CDR2 is SQIVND (reference sequence). The CDR3 is 15 amino acids. For the CDR3, the DNA is TGTGCCAGTAGCATACTAGCGGCCCGAGGGAGTGAGCAGTTCTTC. Translated: CASSILAARGSEQFF.

The chain recombines TRBV20-1 with TRBJ2-2; TRBD2 agrees at 14 bases. The CDR3 is 14 residues long. The V and J ends lost 5 bases and 8 bases, in that order; junction bases with no gene match: 4. Germline V gene sequence: CDR1 DFQATT, CDR2 SNEGSKA (reference sequence). CDR3 DNA sequence: TGCAGTGCTCGGACTAGCGGGAGGAGTGGGGAGCTGTTTTTT. This translates into CSARTSGRSGELFF.

This clonotype was seen at least ten times. The CDR3 DNA sequence: TGTGCCAGCAGTTATGGGCCCAACTCCGAGTCAGATACGCAGTATTTT. It specifies CASSYGPNSESDTQYF. J is TRBJ2-3 and V is TRBV28; D is undetermined. This CDR3 comprises 16 residues. Trimming pared 4 bases from V and 4 bases from J, leaving 18 bases between. Germline loops: CDR1 MDHEN, CDR2 SYDVKM.

This clonotype was seen repeatedly, ten times or more. The chain carries TRBV6-6 and TRBJ1-2, with D maybe TRBD1 (5 bases). Trimming removed 0 bases from V and 4 bases from J, with 15 bases in between. The germline V gene encodes CDR1 MNHNY and CDR2 SVGAGI (reference sequence). The CDR3 spans 16 residues. The CDR3 loop reads CASSYSMGGDSYGYTF. CDR3 in DNA: TGTGCCAGCAGTTACTCGATGGGAGGCGACAGCTATGGCTACACCTTC.